This passage covers 5 T cell receptor beta chains from one sample sequenced in a study of control samples from healthy donors and cancer patients. TCRdb's table, derived via immunoSEQ multiplex PCR, lists solely in-frame clones and lacks some. This table holds 150,000 or so clones, approximately 94% found once. Sample: blood. The receptor source for this set is a man between 35 and 55 years old in good health.

The chain links TRBV28 to TRBJ2-1; 12 bases match TRBD2. The length of the CDR3 is 19 residues. V gave up 2 bases and J gave up 8 bases; unmatched junction bases: 16. Germline V CDR1 and CDR2: MDHEN, SYDVKM. The CDR3 region is CASSLLGGSPGLAGYEQFF. The CDR3 DNA is TGTGCCAGCAGTTTACTGGGCGGCTCCCCCGGACTAGCGGGATATGAGCAGTTCTTC.

This rearrangement joins TRBV19 to TRBJ2-7; D perhaps matches TRBD1 (6 bases). Trimming removed 9 bases at V and 0 bases at J, with 9 bases between. This CDR3 spans 12 amino acids. Germline V lookup: CDR1 LNHDA, CDR2 SQIVND (reference sequence). CDR3 sequence reads: CASQDSSYEQYF. In DNA, the CDR3 is TGTGCCAGCCAGGACAGCTCCTACGAGCAGTACTTC.

This clone was seen once. The J gene is TRBJ2-3, the V gene TRBV11-2; D may correspond to TRBD1 or TRBD2 (6 bases each). This CDR3 has 15 residues. The germline V and J ends were trimmed by 3 bases and 5 bases, with 15 bases remaining between them. Germline CDR1 and CDR2: SGHAT and FQNNGV. This CDR3 is CASSFDRGQQDTQYF. The CDR3 nucleotides are TGTGCCAGCAGCTTTGACCGGGGGCAACAAGATACGCAGTATTTT.

V is TRBV28 and J is TRBJ2-2; TRBD1 matches 10 bases. The CDR3 is made up of 17 amino acids. Germline V gene data show CDR1 as MDHEN and CDR2 as SYDVKM. The V segment lost 3 bases and the J segment 2 bases; nucleotides outside the gene matches: 6. The CDR3 loop is CASSFGTGEINTGELFF. The DNA for the CDR3 is TGTGCCAGCAGTTTCGGGACAGGGGAAATAAACACCGGGGAGCTGTTTTTT.

The sample holds one count of this clone. CDR3 DNA sequence: TGTGCCAGCAGCCCAGGGGGCGGACAGCCCCAGCATTTT. It is translated as CASSPGGGQPQHF. The genes are TRBV5-6 and TRBJ1-5, with 8 positions matching TRBD1. From germline, CDR1 is SGHDT and CDR2 YYEEEE. J gave up 7 bases and V 4 bases, and 4 bases lay outside the gene matches. The CDR3 extends over 13 amino acids.